The 13 T cell receptor beta chains below were found in one sample sequenced in a study of cytomegalovirus exposure and HLA in healthy donors. Primers for the PCR totalled 60 Vbeta and 13 Jbeta. Repertoires were generated with immunoSEQ multiplex PCR, while TCRdb's copy carries only in-frame clones and drops some. Of 45,000 to 55,000 clones detected, 80% appear once; the ten largest clones hold more than 6.5%. Sequences were obtained from PBMCs. The source is a man aged 25-45 years in good health and CMV-seropositive.

The genes are TRBV15 and TRBJ1-1, with D hard to call. The ends were cut back, 2 bases at V and 2 bases at J, with 12 bases in the middle. This CDR3 has 15 residues. Per the germline V gene, CDR1 is LNHNV and CDR2 is YYDKDF (reference sequence). This CDR3 reads CATSRIDTGNTEAFF. In DNA form, the CDR3 reads TGTGCCACCAGCAGAATAGACACGGGAAACACTGAAGCTTTCTTT.

V usage is TRBV6-6 and J usage is TRBJ1-2, with 10 bases matching TRBD1. The germline V gene encodes CDR1 MNHNY and CDR2 SVGAGI (reference sequence). After removal of 5 bases from V and 8 bases from J, the junction contained 11 bases not matched to a gene. The CDR3 has 15 residues. CDR3 amino acids: CASSPPRDRGRGYTF. CDR3 DNA sequence: TGTGCCAGCAGTCCCCCCCGGGACAGGGGACGGGGCTACACCTTC.

The V and J genes are TRBV6-1 and TRBJ2-5; TRBD1 might be the D (5 bases). This CDR3 comprises 13 residues. V shed 10 bases and J shed 2 bases, with 14 bases lying between them. Germline CDR1 is MNHNS and CDR2 is SASEGT. The chain's CDR3 is CATRERGQETQYF. Written as DNA, the CDR3 is TGTGCCACCCGAGAAAGGGGTCAAGAGACCCAGTACTTC.

J is TRBJ1-2 and V is TRBV18; D gene unclear. The V gene's germline CDR1 is KGHSH and CDR2 LQKENI. The V end lost 4 bases, the J end lost 8 bases, and 11 bases lay between the germline ends. The CDR3 contains 12 residues. Here the CDR3 DNA reads TGTGCCAGCTCACGCCCGTTAGAAGGCTACACCTTC. The encoded protein is CASSRPLEGYTF.

The genes are TRBV5-1 and TRBJ1-3; D gene unclear. The CDR3 is made up of 16 amino acids. Between the trimmed V and J ends, which lost 0 bases and 0 bases, there was a span of 10 bases. Germline lookup yields CDR1 SGHRS and CDR2 YFSETQ. The CDR3 DNA follows: TGCGCCAGCAGCTTGGGAACGGTCTACTCTGGAAACACCATATATTTT. Residues: CASSLGTVYSGNTIYF.

This chain joins TRBV27 and TRBJ1-5, with a tentative D call TRBD1 (6 bases). CDR1 is MNHEY, CDR2 SMNVEV, per germline (reference sequence). The CDR3 is made up of 16 amino acids. V lost 2 bases and J 7 bases, leaving 18 bases between the germline ends. CDR3 sequence: CASSLLPTGAQQPQHF. For the CDR3, the DNA is TGTGCCAGCAGTTTACTCCCGACAGGCGCCCAACAGCCCCAGCATTTT.

The V call is TRBV29-1, the J call TRBJ2-3; 11 bases fit TRBD2. V lost 4 bases, J lost 4 bases, and 13 bases stayed unmatched. This CDR3 has 17 residues. Germline lookup yields CDR1 SQVTM and CDR2 ANQGSEA. The CDR3 is CSVGIAGGPFSPDTQYF. The DNA of the CDR3 is TGCAGCGTTGGGATAGCGGGGGGGCCATTTTCACCAGATACGCAGTATTTT.

The genes are TRBV19 and TRBJ1-2; D call uncertain. This CDR3 spans 13 amino acids. Germline-derived CDR1 and CDR2 are LNHDA and SQIVND (reference sequence). V dropped 0 bases and J dropped 3 bases, with 5 bases sitting between them. The CDR3 DNA reads TGTGCCAGTAGTATAGACCCAGACTATGGCTACACCTTC. This gives the protein CASSIDPDYGYTF.

The rearrangement uses TRBV7-2 and TRBJ2-7, with 11 bases that match TRBD1. Germline CDR1 is SGHTA and CDR2 is FQGNSA. This CDR3 is 18 amino acids long. Trimming at V came to 4 bases and at J to 2 bases, leaving 13 bases not matched to a gene. The CDR3, as DNA: TGTGCCAGCAGCTCCAGGGGAGGGGACAGGGGGTTTACCTACGAGCAGTACTTC. It specifies CASSSRGGDRGFTYEQYF.

The chain combines TRBV5-1 with TRBJ2-7; D gene unclear. The CDR3 sequence is 13 residues long. The V end was cut by 6 bases, the J end by 0 bases, with 10 bases between. Germline CDR1 and CDR2: SGHRS and YFSETQ. The CDR3 loop is CASKSDNSYEQYF. In DNA form, the CDR3 reads TGCGCCAGCAAGTCCGACAACTCCTACGAGCAGTACTTC.

The chain links TRBV27 to TRBJ1-2, with 8 bases identical to TRBD1. The V gene's germline CDR1 is MNHEY and CDR2 SMNVEV (reference sequence). The V segment lost 5 bases and the J segment 4 bases; nucleotides outside the gene matches: 6. CDR3 size: 14 residues. The CDR3 here is CASSLQGASYGYTF. CDR3 nucleotide sequence: TGTGCCAGCAGTCTTCAGGGGGCGAGCTATGGCTACACCTTC.

The rearrangement uses TRBV9 and TRBJ2-3; perhaps TRBD1 as D (6 bases). This CDR3 spans 14 amino acids. Germline lookup yields CDR1 SGDLS and CDR2 YYNGEE. V lost 4 bases, J lost 8 bases, and 17 bases lay in between. The CDR3 DNA sequence: TGTGCCAGCAGCCCTAGAACAGGGCCGAGTACGCAGTATTTT. Translation gives CASSPRTGPSTQYF. Based on the CDR3 plus reference TRBV9 and TRBJ2-3, the full variable domain is DSGVTQTPKHLITATGQRVTLRCSPRSGDLSVYWYQQSLDQGLQFLIQYYNGEERAKGNILERFSAQQFPDLHSELNLSSLELGDSALYFCASSPRTGPSTQYFGPGTRLTVL.

The CDR3 DNA reads TGTGCCAGCAGCTTGGGGCAGTCCTACGAGCAGTACTTC. Its translation is CASSLGQSYEQYF. The chain is built from TRBV5-4 and TRBJ2-7; no firm D call. This CDR3 comprises 13 residues. The germline gives CDR1 SGHNT, CDR2 YYREEE (reference sequence). V lost 0 bases and J lost 1, with 5 bases in between.